This T cell receptor beta chain was profiled in a study of blood T cell repertoires in COVID-19. This clone was observed a handful of times. Sequenced by immunoSEQ multiplex PCR; TCRdb stores in-frame clones only, minus some. The data show fewer than 250,000 clones, about 76% seen once. The V gene lost 8 bases and the J gene lost 4 bases, with 20 bases spanning the gap. Germline lookup yields CDR1 MNHEY and CDR2 SVGAGI. The CDR3 consists of 15 residues. The V call is TRBV6-5, the J call TRBJ1-1; tentatively, D is TRBD1 (5 bases). Material for sequencing was PBMCs or T cells enriched from blood (not recorded which). This receptor was identified in a woman aged 45-60 years with acute COVID-19. Written as DNA, the CDR3 is TGTGCCAGCCGGGGGGGTGGAGTGGCGGCCACTGAAGCTTTCTTT. The encoded protein is CASRGGGVAATEAFF.